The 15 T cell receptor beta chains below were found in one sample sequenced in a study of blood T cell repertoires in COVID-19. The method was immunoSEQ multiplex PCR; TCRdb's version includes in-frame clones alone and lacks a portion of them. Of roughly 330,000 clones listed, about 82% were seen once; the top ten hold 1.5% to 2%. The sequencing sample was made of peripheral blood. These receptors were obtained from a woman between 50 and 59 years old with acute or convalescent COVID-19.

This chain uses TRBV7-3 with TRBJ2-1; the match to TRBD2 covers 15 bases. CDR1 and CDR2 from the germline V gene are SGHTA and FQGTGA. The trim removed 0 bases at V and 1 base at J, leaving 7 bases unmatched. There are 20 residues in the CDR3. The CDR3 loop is CASSLTWTSGRAVSYNEQFF. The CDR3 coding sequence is TGTGCCAGCAGCTTAACGTGGACTAGCGGGAGGGCCGTATCCTACAATGAGCAGTTCTTC.

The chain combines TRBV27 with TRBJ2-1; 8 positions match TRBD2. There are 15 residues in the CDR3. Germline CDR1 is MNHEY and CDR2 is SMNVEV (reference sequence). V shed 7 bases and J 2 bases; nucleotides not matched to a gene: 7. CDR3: CASTRAGVPYNEQFF. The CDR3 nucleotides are TGTGCCAGCACCCGAGCGGGAGTCCCCTACAATGAGCAGTTCTTC.

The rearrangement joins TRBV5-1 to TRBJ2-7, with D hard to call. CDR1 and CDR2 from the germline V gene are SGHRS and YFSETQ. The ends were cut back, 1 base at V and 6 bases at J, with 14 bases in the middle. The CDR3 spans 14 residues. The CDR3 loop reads CASSLTIGSGEQYF. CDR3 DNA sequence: TGCGCCAGCAGCTTGACCATAGGATCAGGCGAGCAGTACTTC.

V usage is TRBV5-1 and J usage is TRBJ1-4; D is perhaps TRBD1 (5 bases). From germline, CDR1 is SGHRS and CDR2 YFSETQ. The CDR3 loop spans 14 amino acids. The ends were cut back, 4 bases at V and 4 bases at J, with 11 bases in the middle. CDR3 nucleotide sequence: TGCGCCAGCAGCCTGGAAAGGGGTAATGAAAAACTGTTTTTT. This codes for CASSLERGNEKLFF.

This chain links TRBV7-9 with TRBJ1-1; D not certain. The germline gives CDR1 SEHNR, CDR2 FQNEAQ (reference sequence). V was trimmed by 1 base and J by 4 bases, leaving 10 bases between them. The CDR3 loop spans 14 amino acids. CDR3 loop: CASSLEGDSTEAFF. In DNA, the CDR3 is TGTGCCAGCAGCTTAGAGGGAGATTCCACTGAAGCTTTCTTT.

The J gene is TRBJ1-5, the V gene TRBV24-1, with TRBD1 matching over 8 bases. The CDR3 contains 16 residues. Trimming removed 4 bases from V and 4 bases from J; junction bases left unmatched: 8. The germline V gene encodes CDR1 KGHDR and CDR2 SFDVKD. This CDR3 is CATSDPGQGMNQPQHF. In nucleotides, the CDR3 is TGTGCCACCAGTGACCCCGGACAGGGAATGAATCAGCCCCAGCATTTT.

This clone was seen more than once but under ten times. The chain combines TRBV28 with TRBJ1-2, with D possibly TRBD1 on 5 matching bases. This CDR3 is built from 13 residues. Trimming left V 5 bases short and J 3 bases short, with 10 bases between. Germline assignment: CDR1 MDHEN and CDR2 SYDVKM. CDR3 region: CASSNGGDYGYTF. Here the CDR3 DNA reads TGTGCCAGCAGTAATGGGGGGGACTATGGCTACACCTTC.

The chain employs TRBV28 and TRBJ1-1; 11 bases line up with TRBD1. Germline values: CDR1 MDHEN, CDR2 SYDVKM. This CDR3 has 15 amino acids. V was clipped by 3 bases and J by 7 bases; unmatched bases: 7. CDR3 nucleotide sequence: TGTGCCAGCAGTTTCCAATCCGGGACAGGGGGTGAAGCTTTCTTT. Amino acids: CASSFQSGTGGEAFF.

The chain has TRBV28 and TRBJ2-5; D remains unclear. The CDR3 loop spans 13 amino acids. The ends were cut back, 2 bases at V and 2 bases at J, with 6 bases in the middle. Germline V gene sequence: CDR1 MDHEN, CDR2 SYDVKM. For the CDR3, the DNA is TGTGCCAGCAGTTTAGGTCGGCAAGAGACCCAGTACTTC. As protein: CASSLGRQETQYF.

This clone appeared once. The CDR3 DNA sequence: TGCAGCGTGGGACTAGCGGGAGGCCTCCTCGAGCAGTACTTC. Its translation: CSVGLAGGLLEQYF. The chain uses TRBV29-1 and TRBJ2-7; 15 bases match TRBD2. The CDR3 sequence is 14 residues long. J was trimmed by 6 bases and V by 6 bases; bases with no gene match: 6. Germline CDR1 and CDR2: SQVTM and ANQGSEA.

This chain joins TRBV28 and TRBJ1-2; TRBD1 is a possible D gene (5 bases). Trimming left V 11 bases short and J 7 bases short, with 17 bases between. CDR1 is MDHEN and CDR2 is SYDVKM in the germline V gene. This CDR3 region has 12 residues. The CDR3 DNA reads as TGTGCCCTCACCGGGCAGGGAAGTGGCTACACCTTC. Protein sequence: CALTGQGSGYTF.

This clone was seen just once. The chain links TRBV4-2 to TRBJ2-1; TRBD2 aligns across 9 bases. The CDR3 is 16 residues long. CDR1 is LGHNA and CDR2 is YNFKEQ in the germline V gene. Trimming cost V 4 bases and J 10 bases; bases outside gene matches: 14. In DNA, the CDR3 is TGTGCCAGCAGCCCCTTCAAGGCGGGAGGGCCGGAAGAGCAGTTCTTC. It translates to CASSPFKAGGPEEQFF.

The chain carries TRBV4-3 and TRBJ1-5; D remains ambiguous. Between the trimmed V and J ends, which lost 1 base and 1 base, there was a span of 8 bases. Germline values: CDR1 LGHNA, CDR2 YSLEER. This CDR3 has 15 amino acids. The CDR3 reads CASSQGVQSNQPQHF. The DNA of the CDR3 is TGCGCCAGCAGCCAAGGAGTACAGAGCAATCAGCCCCAGCATTTT.

CDR3 nucleotide sequence: TGTGCCAGCAACACCCGGGACTTCAAGAACACTGAAGCTTTCTTT. This sequence encodes CASNTRDFKNTEAFF. The chain couples TRBV27 to TRBJ1-1; D is perhaps TRBD1 (5 bases). With 7 bases removed from V and 1 base from J, the gap between germline ends came to 16 bases. This CDR3 has 15 residues. Looked up from germline, CDR1 is MNHEY and CDR2 is SMNVEV (reference sequence).

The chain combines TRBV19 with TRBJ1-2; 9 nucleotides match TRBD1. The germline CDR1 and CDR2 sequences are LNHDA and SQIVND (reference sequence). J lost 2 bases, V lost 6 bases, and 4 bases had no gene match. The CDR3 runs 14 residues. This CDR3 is CASRGGQGNYGYTF. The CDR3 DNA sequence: TGTGCCAGTAGGGGAGGACAGGGGAACTATGGCTACACCTTC.